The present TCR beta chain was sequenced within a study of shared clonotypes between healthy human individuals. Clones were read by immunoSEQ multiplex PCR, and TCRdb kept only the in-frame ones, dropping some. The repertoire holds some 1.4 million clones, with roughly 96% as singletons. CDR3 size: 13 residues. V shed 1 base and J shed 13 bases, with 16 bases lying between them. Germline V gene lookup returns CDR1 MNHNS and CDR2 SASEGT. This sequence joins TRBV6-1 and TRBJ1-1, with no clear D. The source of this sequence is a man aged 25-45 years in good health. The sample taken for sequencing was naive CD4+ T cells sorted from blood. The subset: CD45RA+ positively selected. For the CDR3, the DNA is TGTGCCAGCAGTGAAGGGGAGGCGACCGGTCTTTTCTTT. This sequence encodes CASSEGEATGLFF.